This T cell receptor beta chain was documented in a study of T-cell reconstitution after alpha-beta-depleted transplantation in children. Preparation of the TCRbeta library used unique molecular identifiers. TCRdb ran MiXCR on the PCR reads and lists one entry per CDR3 protein. The sample lists 500,000 or so distinct CDR3 sequences; around a third were seen once. The CDR3 has 17 amino acids. Germline values: CDR1 MNHEY, CDR2 SVGAGI. The germline V and J ends were trimmed by 1 base and 6 bases, with 21 bases remaining between them. The rearrangement uses TRBV6-5 and TRBJ1-2, with D perhaps TRBD1 (5 bases). The source material was PBMCs from the stem cell graft donor, sampled from the stem cell graft. The TCR originated in a human donor who donated a stem cell graft to a child with aplastic anemia. CDR3 DNA: TGTGCCAGCAGTTACTTCAATTCGGGACTCCTAAGTCATGGCTACACCTTC. This translates into CASSYFNSGLLSHGYTF.